This T cell receptor (beta chain) was obtained from a study of shared clonotypes between healthy human individuals. Assay used: immunoSEQ multiplex PCR; TCRdb lists only in-frame clones, some missing. Of roughly 2.2 million clones in the sample, just under 95% were seen once. V lost 4 bases, J lost 5 bases, and 7 bases stayed unmatched. CDR1 is SNHLY and CDR2 is FYNNEI in the germline V gene. This CDR3 is built from 14 residues. The TCR was taken from a man aged 18 to 29 in good health. Some clones in this sample may be carry-over from other donors' samples. V usage is TRBV2 and J usage is TRBJ2-5; TRBD1 matches 7 bases. The sample comprised naive CD4+ T cells from PBMCs. Subset described: CD45RA+ positively selected. This CDR3 is CASSASRGFETQYF. CDR3 DNA: TGTGCCAGCAGTGCGAGCAGGGGGTTCGAGACCCAGTACTTC.